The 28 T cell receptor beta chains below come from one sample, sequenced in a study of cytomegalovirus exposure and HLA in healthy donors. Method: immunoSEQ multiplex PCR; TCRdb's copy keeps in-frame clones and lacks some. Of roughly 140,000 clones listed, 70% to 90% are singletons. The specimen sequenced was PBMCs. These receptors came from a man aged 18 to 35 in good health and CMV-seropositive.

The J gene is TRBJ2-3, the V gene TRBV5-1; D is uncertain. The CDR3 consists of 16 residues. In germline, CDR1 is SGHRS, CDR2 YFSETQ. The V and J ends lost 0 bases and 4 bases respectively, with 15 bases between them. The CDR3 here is CASSLDSRLQPDTQYF. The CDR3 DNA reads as TGCGCCAGCAGCTTGGACTCGCGACTCCAGCCAGATACGCAGTATTTT.

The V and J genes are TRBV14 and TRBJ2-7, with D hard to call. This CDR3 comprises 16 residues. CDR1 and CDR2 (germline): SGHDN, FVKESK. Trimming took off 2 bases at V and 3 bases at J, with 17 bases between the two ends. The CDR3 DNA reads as TGTGCCAGCAGCCAAAGTTTGAGACACCTAATCTACGAGCAGTACTTC. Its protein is CASSQSLRHLIYEQYF.

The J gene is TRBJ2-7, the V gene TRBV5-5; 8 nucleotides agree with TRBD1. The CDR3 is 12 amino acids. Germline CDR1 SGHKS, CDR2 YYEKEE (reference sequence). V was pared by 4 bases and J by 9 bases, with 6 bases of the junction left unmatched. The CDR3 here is CASSPGQGAQYF. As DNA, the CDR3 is TGTGCCAGCAGCCCAGGACAGGGAGCGCAGTACTTC.

CDR3 loop: CASSYSGPDPTGELFF. The DNA for the CDR3 is TGTGCCAGCAGTTACTCGGGGCCAGACCCAACCGGGGAGCTGTTTTTT. The chain combines TRBV6-5 with TRBJ2-2, with a weak D call TRBD1 (5 bases). The germline V gene encodes CDR1 MNHEY and CDR2 SVGAGI. The CDR3 length is 16 residues. V was shortened by 0 bases and J by 5 bases, with 13 bases between the two germline ends.

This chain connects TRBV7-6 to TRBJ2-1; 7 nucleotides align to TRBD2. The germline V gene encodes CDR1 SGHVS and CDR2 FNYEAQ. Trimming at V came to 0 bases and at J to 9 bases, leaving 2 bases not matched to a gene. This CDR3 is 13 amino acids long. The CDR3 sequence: CASSLATSSEQFF. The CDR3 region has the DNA TGTGCCAGCAGCTTAGCGACTAGCAGTGAGCAGTTCTTC.

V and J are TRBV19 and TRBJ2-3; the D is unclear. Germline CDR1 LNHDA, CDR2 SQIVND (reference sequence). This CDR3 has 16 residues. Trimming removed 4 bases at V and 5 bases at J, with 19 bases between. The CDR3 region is CASSRGTPIRKDTQYF. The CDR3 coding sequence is TGTGCCAGTAGTAGAGGCACTCCTATTCGCAAAGATACGCAGTATTTT.

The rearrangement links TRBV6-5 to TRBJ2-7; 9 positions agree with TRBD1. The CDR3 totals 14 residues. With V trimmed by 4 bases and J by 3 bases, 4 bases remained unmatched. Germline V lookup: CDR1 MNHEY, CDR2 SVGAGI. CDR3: CASSSTGGYYEQYF. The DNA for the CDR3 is TGTGCCAGCAGTTCGACAGGGGGGTACTACGAGCAGTACTTC.

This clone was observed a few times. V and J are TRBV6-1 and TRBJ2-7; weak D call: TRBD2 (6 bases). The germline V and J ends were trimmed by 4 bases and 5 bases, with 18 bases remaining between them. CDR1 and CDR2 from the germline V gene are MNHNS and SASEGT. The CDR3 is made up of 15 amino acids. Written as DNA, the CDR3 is TGTGCCAGCAGTGTCGGTGGTGGGGGGTTCGACGAGCAGTACTTC. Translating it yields CASSVGGGGFDEQYF.

The CDR3 DNA is TGTGCCAGCAGTGAGGGCTCTGATGCCAAAAACATTCAGTACTTC. This sequence encodes CASSEGSDAKNIQYF. The rearrangement links TRBV25-1 to TRBJ2-4; D is unresolved. Germline loops: CDR1 MGHDK, CDR2 SYGVNS. The CDR3 totals 15 residues. Between the trimmed V and J ends, which lost 3 bases and 1 base, there was a span of 10 bases.

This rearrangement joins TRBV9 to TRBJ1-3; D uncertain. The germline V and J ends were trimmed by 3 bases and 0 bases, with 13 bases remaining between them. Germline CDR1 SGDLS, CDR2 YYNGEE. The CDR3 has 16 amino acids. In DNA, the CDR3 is TGTGCCAGCAGCGACGCCCTTTCCGGCTCTGGAAACACCATATATTTT. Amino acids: CASSDALSGSGNTIYF.

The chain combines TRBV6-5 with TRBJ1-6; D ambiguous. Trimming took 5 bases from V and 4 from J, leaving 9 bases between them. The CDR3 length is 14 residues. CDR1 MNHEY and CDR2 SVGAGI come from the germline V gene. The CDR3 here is CASSPAGYNSPLHF. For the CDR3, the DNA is TGTGCCAGCAGTCCAGCAGGTTATAATTCACCCCTCCACTTT.

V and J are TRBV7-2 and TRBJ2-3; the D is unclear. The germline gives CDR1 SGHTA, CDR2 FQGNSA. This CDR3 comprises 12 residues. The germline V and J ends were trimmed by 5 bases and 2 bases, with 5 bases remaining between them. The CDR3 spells CASSQSTDTQYF. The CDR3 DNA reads TGTGCCAGCAGCCAATCCACAGATACGCAGTATTTT.

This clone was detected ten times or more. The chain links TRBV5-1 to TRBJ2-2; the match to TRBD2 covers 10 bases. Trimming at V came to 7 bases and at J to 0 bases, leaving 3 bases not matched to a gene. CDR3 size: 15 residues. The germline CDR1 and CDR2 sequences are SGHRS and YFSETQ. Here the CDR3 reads CASQRGGSNTGELFF. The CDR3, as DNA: TGCGCCAGCCAGCGGGGGGGCTCGAACACCGGGGAGCTGTTTTTT.

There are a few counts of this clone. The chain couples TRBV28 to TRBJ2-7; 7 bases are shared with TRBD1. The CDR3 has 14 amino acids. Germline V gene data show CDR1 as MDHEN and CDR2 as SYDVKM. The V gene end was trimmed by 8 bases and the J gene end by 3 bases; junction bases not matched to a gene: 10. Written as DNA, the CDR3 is TGTGCCAGCCGACCGGGACAGCCACTCTACGAGCAGTACTTC. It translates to CASRPGQPLYEQYF.

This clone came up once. The CDR3 region has the DNA TGCGCCAGCAGCATTGGACAGGGCGCTGAAGCTTTCTTT. This translates into CASSIGQGAEAFF. V gene TRBV5-1 combines with J gene TRBJ1-1, with 8 bases that match TRBD1. From germline, CDR1 is SGHRS and CDR2 YFSETQ. This CDR3 region has 13 residues. Trimming cost V 4 bases and J 6 bases; bases outside gene matches: 5.

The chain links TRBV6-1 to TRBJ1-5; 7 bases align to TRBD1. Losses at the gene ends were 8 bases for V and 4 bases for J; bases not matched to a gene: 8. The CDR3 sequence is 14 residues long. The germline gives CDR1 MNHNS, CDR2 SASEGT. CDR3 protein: CASATGMGNQPQHF. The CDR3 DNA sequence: TGTGCCAGCGCGACAGGGATGGGGAATCAGCCCCAGCATTTT.

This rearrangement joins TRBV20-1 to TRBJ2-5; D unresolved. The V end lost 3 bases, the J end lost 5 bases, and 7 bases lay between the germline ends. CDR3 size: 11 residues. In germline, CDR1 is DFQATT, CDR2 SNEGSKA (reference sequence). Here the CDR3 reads CSARAWETQYF. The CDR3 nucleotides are TGCAGTGCTAGGGCCTGGGAGACCCAGTACTTC.

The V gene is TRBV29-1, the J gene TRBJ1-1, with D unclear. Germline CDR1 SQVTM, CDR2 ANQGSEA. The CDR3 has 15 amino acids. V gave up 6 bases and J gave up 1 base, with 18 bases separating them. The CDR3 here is CSVMMPRLQNTEAFF. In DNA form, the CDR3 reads TGCAGCGTGATGATGCCCAGACTACAGAACACTGAAGCTTTCTTT.

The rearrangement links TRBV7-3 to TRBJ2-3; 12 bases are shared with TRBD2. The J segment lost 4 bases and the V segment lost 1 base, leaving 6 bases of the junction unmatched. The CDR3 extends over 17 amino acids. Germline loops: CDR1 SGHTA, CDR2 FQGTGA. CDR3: CASSLRGTSGSPDTQYF. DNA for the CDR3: TGTGCCAGCAGCTTAAGGGGGACTAGCGGGTCCCCAGATACGCAGTATTTT.

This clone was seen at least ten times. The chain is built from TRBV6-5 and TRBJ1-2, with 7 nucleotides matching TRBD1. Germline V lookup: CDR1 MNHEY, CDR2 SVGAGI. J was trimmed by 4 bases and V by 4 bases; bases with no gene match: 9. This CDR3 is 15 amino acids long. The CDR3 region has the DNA TGTGCCAGCAGTTTCGGGGACAGATACAGCTATGGCTACACCTTC. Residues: CASSFGDRYSYGYTF.

CDR3 in amino acids: CASSQTGANNEQFF. In nucleotides, the CDR3 is TGTGCCAGCAGCCAGACAGGGGCCAACAATGAGCAGTTCTTC. J is TRBJ2-1 and V is TRBV7-6; 8 bases are a match to TRBD1. Unmatched junction bases numbered 5, after V lost 5 bases and J lost 5 bases. Germline lookup yields CDR1 SGHVS and CDR2 FNYEAQ. There are 14 residues in the CDR3.

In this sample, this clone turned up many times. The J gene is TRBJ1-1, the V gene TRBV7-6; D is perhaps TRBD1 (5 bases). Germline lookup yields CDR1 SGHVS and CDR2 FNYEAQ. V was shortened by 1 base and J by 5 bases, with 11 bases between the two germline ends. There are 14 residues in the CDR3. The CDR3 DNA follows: TGTGCCAGCAGCTTAGAATGGGGGGGGACTGAAGCTTTCTTT. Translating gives CASSLEWGGTEAFF.

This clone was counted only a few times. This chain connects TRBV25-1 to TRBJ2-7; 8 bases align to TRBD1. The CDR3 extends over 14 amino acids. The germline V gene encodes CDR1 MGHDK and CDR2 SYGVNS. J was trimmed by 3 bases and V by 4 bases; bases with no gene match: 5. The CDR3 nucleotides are TGTGCCAGCAGTGCACGAGGGACAGGCTACGAGCAGTACTTC. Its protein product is CASSARGTGYEQYF.

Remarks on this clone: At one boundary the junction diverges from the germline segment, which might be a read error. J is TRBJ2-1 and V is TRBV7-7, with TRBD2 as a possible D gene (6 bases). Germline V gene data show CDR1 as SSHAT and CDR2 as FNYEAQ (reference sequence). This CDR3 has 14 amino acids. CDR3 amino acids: CASSLGTGLNEQFF. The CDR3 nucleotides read TGTGCTAGCAGCTTAGGGACGGGACTCAATGAGCAGTTCTTC.

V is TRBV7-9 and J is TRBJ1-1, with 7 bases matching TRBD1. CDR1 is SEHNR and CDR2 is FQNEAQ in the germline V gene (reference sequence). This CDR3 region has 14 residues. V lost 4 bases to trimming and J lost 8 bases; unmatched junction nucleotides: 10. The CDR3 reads CASSSRWDRHEAFF. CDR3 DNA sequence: TGTGCCAGCAGCTCCCGTTGGGACAGACACGAAGCTTTCTTT.

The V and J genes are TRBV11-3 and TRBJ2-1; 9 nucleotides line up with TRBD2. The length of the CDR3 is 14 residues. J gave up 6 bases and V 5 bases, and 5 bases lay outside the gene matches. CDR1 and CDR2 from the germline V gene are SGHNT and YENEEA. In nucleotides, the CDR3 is TGTGCCAGCAGCCGCGGGAGGGCCATCAATGAGCAGTTCTTC. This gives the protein CASSRGRAINEQFF.

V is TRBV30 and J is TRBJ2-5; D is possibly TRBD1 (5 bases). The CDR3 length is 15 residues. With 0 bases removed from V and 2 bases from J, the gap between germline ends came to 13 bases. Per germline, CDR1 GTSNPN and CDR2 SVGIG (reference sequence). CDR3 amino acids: CAWSVLGQPQETQYF. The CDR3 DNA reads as TGTGCCTGGAGTGTACTGGGGCAGCCACAAGAGACCCAGTACTTC.

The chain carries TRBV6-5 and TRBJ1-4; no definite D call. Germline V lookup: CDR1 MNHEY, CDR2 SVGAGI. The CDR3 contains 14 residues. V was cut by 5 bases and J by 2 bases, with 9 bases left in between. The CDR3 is CASSRTPTNEKLFF. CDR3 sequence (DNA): TGTGCCAGCAGTCGGACTCCGACTAATGAAAAACTGTTTTTT.